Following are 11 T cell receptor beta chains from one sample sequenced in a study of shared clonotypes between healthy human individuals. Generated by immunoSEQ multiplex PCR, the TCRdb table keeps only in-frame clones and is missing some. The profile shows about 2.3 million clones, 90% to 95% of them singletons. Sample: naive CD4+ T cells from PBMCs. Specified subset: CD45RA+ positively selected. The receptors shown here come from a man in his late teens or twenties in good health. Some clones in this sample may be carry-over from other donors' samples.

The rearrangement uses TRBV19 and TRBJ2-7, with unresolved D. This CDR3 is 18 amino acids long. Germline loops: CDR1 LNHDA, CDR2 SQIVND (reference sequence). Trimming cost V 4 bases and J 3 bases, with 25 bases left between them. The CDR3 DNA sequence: TGTGCCAGTAGTAGGGAAGCACCGCCCTCCTTATATTTCTACGAGCAGTACTTC. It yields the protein CASSREAPPSLYFYEQYF.

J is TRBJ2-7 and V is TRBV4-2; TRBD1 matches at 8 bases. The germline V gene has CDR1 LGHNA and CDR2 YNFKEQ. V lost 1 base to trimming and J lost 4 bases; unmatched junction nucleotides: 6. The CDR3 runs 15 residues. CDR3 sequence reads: CASSQGRDRYYEQYF. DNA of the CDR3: TGTGCCAGCAGCCAAGGCCGGGACAGGTATTACGAGCAGTACTTC.

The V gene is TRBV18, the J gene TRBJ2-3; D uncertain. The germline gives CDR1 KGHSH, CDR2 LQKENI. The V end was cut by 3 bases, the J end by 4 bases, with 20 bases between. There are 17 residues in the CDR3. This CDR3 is CASSPAPSGVSPDTQYF. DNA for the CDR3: TGTGCCAGCTCACCCGCGCCTAGTGGGGTGTCGCCAGATACGCAGTATTTT.

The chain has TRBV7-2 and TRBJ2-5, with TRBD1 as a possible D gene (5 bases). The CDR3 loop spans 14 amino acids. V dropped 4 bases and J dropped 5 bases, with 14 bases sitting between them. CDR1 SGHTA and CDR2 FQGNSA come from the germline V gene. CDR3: CASSSRAMGETQYF. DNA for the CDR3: TGTGCCAGCAGCTCCAGGGCCATGGGGGAGACCCAGTACTTC.

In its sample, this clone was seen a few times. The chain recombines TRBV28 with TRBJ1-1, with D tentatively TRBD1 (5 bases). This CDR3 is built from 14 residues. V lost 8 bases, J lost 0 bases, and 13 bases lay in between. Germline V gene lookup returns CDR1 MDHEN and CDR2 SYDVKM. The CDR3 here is CASLSGTMNTEAFF. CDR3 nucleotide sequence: TGTGCCAGCCTATCAGGGACGATGAACACTGAAGCTTTCTTT.

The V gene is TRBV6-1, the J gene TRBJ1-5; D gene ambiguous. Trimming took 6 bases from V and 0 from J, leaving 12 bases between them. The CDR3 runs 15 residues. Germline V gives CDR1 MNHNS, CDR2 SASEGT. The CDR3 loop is CASRAAINSNQPQHF. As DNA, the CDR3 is TGTGCCAGCAGGGCAGCAATAAATAGCAATCAGCCCCAGCATTTT.

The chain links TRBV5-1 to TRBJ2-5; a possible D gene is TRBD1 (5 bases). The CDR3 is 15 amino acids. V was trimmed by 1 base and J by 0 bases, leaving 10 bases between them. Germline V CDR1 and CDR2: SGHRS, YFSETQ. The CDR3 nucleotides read TGCGCCAGCAGCTTGTATAGGGGTGACCAAGAGACCCAGTACTTC. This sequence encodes CASSLYRGDQETQYF.

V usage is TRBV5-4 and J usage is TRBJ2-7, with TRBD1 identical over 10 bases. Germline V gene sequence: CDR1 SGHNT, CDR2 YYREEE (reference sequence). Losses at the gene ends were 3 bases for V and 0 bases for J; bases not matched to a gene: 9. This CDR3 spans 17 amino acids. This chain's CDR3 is CASSYRTGGPDSYEQYF. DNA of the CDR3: TGTGCCAGCAGCTACCGGACAGGGGGGCCCGACTCCTACGAGCAGTACTTC.

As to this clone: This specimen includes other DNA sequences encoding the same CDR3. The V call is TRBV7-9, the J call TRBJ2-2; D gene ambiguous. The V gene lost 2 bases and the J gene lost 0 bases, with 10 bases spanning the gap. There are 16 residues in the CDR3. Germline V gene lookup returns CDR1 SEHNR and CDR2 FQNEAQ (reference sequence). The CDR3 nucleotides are TGTGCCAGCAGCTTACCCCGGGCGTCGAACACCGGGGAGCTGTTTTTT. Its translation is CASSLPRASNTGELFF.

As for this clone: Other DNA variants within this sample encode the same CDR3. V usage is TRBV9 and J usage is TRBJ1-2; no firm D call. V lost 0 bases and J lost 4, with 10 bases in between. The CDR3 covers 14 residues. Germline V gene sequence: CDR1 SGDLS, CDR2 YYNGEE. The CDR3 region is CASSVGDRGYGYTF. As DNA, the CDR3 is TGTGCCAGCAGCGTAGGTGACCGAGGCTATGGCTACACCTTC.

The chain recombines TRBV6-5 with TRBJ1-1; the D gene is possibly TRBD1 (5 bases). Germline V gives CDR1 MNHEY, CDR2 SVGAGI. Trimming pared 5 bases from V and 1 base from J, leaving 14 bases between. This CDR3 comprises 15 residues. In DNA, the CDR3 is TGTGCCAGCAGTAACGGGGCAGCAGGGAACACTGAAGCTTTCTTT. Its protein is CASSNGAAGNTEAFF.